The 23 T cell receptor beta chains below come from one sample, sequenced in a study of T cell clones after liver transplantation. Clones were read by immunoSEQ multiplex PCR, and TCRdb kept only the in-frame ones, dropping some. The sample lists nearly 45,000 clones, approximately 86% occurring once. Here the sequenced sample was CD4+ T cells from blood, taken 24 months after liver transplant. The receptors derive from a human patient who received a liver transplant. Some T cells may be graft donor cells.

This rearrangement joins TRBV19 to TRBJ2-3; a weak D match, TRBD1 (6 bases). Deletions cut 5 bases from V and 0 bases from J, with 18 bases between. CDR1 and CDR2 from the germline V gene are LNHDA and SQIVND (reference sequence). CDR3 size: 17 residues. CDR3 in amino acids: CASSASNRGSSTDTQYF. The CDR3 nucleotides read TGTGCCAGTAGTGCATCAAATAGGGGGTCAAGCACAGATACGCAGTATTTT.

This clone has a single count. The chain carries TRBV2 and TRBJ2-7, with TRBD2 matching 11 bases. Germline assignment: CDR1 SNHLY and CDR2 FYNNEI. This CDR3 is built from 15 residues. V was pared by 6 bases and J by 9 bases, with 13 bases of the junction left unmatched. The CDR3 loop reads CASRSLSGRASSQYF. For the CDR3, the DNA is TGTGCCAGCAGGAGCCTTAGCGGGAGGGCCTCCTCGCAGTACTTC.

The genes are TRBV28 and TRBJ1-6; tentatively, D is TRBD1 (6 bases). Germline V gene data show CDR1 as MDHEN and CDR2 as SYDVKM. V lost 3 bases and J 11 bases, leaving 17 bases between the germline ends. The CDR3 has 15 residues. CDR3 in amino acids: CASSFRNRVLTPLHF. The CDR3 bases are TGTGCCAGCAGTTTCAGGAACAGGGTTTTGACACCCCTCCACTTT. Looking up the rest from reference TRBV28 and TRBJ1-6 gives the full variable domain: DVKVTQSSRYLVKRTGEKVFLECVQDMDHENMFWYRQDPGLGLRLIYFSYDVKMKEKGDIPEGYSVSREKKERFSLILESASTNQTSMYLCASSFRNRVLTPLHFGNGTRLTVT.

The V and J genes are TRBV7-8 and TRBJ2-7; a weak D match, TRBD1 (6 bases). V lost 2 bases and J lost 2, with 10 bases in between. CDR3 length: 14 residues. Germline V gene lookup returns CDR1 SGHVS and CDR2 FQNEAQ. CDR3 in amino acids: CASSLRGQTYEQYF. CDR3 DNA sequence: TGTGCCAGCAGCTTAAGAGGACAGACCTACGAGCAGTACTTC.

The V gene is TRBV6-1, the J gene TRBJ1-2; D not resolved. Germline lookup yields CDR1 MNHNS and CDR2 SASEGT. Trimming shortened V by 2 bases and J by 8 bases, and 18 bases separated the two germline ends. This CDR3 has 15 residues. The CDR3 bases are TGTGCCAGCAGTGAAAGTTTGAAAGGAGAAGGGGGCTACACCTTC. It yields the protein CASSESLKGEGGYTF.

The rearrangement links TRBV5-1 to TRBJ2-7; 11 bases are a match to TRBD2. CDR1 and CDR2 from the germline V gene are SGHRS and YFSETQ. The V segment lost 4 bases and the J segment 2 bases; nucleotides outside the gene matches: 5. The CDR3 covers 15 residues. The CDR3 DNA sequence: TGCGCCAGCAGCCTCGGGACTAGCGGTACCTACGAGCAGTACTTC. Its protein is CASSLGTSGTYEQYF.

The genes are TRBV28 and TRBJ2-7; D is perhaps TRBD1 or TRBD2 (7 bases each). Per germline, CDR1 MDHEN and CDR2 SYDVKM. There are 14 residues in the CDR3. The V and J ends lost 6 bases and 4 bases respectively, with 16 bases between them. CDR3 sequence (DNA): TGTGCCAGCAGCCCGAGCGGGACAGCTTACGAGCAGTACTTC. Its protein is CASSPSGTAYEQYF.

This chain uses TRBV5-6 with TRBJ1-4; 8 nucleotides line up with TRBD1. Trimming removed 4 bases from V and 8 bases from J; junction bases left unmatched: 19. The CDR3 totals 18 residues. CDR1 and CDR2 from the germline V gene are SGHDT and YYEEEE. The CDR3 coding sequence is TGTGCCAGCAGCACCAAGCAGGGGGCGAGTAGTCGTAGGGAAAAACTGTTTTTT. Translated, it gives CASSTKQGASSRREKLFF.

This clone was recorded once. J is TRBJ1-5 and V is TRBV2; tentatively, D is TRBD1 (5 bases). Germline CDR1 SNHLY, CDR2 FYNNEI. The V gene lost 1 base and the J gene lost 6 bases, with 16 bases spanning the gap. There are 16 residues in the CDR3. The CDR3 nucleotides are TGTGCCAGCAGTGAAGGGAGAGGAGGGACGGGTCAGCCCCAGCATTTT. Amino acid sequence: CASSEGRGGTGQPQHF.

The gene calls are TRBV11-2 and TRBJ2-5; weak D call: TRBD1 (5 bases). The CDR3 has 14 residues. Between the trimmed V and J ends, which lost 5 bases and 5 bases, there was a span of 15 bases. In germline, CDR1 is SGHAT, CDR2 FQNNGV. DNA for the CDR3: TGTGCCAGCAGCCCAGGCAGGGTGGTGGAGACCCAGTACTTC. This codes for CASSPGRVVETQYF.

The chain carries TRBV4-3 and TRBJ2-5; TRBD1 or TRBD2 may be the D gene (5 bases each). The germline V gene has CDR1 LGHNA and CDR2 YSLEER. The CDR3 is 13 amino acids. Trimming cost V 0 bases and J 8 bases, with 10 bases left between them. Written as DNA, the CDR3 is TGCGCCAGCAGCCAAGATAGTGGGACCACCCAGTACTTC. Translated: CASSQDSGTTQYF.

The chain links TRBV11-3 to TRBJ2-5; no clear D gene. Germline CDR1 reads SGHNT; CDR2 reads YENEEA. CDR3 length: 13 residues. Trimming cost V 4 bases and J 2 bases, with 8 bases left between them. The CDR3 protein is CASSSPGQETQYF. The DNA for the CDR3 is TGTGCCAGCAGCTCCCCTGGGCAAGAGACCCAGTACTTC.

This clone was seen only once. This chain uses TRBV18 with TRBJ1-1, with no clear D. Trimming cost V 0 bases and J 1 base, with 9 bases left between them. The CDR3 sequence is 15 residues long. Germline V gene data show CDR1 as KGHSH and CDR2 as LQKENI. DNA for the CDR3: TGTGCCAGCTCACCACCGGCACAGAGGAACACTGAAGCTTTCTTT. It encodes CASSPPAQRNTEAFF.

V gene TRBV10-3 combines with J gene TRBJ1-4; 7 nucleotides agree with TRBD1. The ends lost 2 bases at V and 8 bases at J; junction bases unmatched: 8. The CDR3 is 15 residues long. From germline, CDR1 is ENHRY and CDR2 SYGVKD. The CDR3 region has the DNA TGTGCCATCAGTGAGAAAGGGGGCCACGGAGAAAAACTGTTTTTT. As protein: CAISEKGGHGEKLFF.

This chain joins TRBV5-8 and TRBJ1-5; 10 bases agree with TRBD1. The germline V gene encodes CDR1 SGHTS and CDR2 YDEGEE. CDR3 length equals 18 residues. J was trimmed by 1 base and V by 0 bases; bases with no gene match: 7. The CDR3 loop reads CASSLVVTGGWSNQPQHF. For the CDR3, the DNA is TGTGCCAGCAGCTTGGTGGTGACAGGGGGCTGGAGCAATCAGCCCCAGCATTTT.

The CDR3 DNA is TGTGCCAGCAGCTGGGACAAAATGGGAATCTACGAGCAGTACTTC. Translated: CASSWDKMGIYEQYF. The gene calls are TRBV6-5 and TRBJ2-7, with a possible D match to TRBD1 (6 bases). CDR3 size: 15 residues. V was trimmed by 6 bases and J by 3 bases, leaving 18 bases between them. Germline-derived CDR1 and CDR2 are MNHEY and SVGAGI.

The gene calls are TRBV9 and TRBJ1-4; TRBD1 aligns across 8 bases. J was trimmed by 10 bases and V by 3 bases; bases with no gene match: 11. Germline V gene sequence: CDR1 SGDLS, CDR2 YYNGEE. The CDR3 has 15 residues. DNA for the CDR3: TGTGCCAGCAGCGGAGGGCCAGGGGGCGCAGGAAAACTGTTTTTT. Translating it yields CASSGGPGGAGKLFF.

The chain has TRBV7-2 and TRBJ2-3; tentatively, D is TRBD1 or TRBD2 (5 bases each). Germline CDR1 is SGHTA and CDR2 is FQGNSA. The V end was cut by 3 bases, the J end by 3 bases, with 13 bases between. The CDR3 covers 15 residues. The CDR3 DNA reads as TGTGCCAGCAGCTTTGGGGGAGCTGGGACAGATACGCAGTATTTT. Protein product: CASSFGGAGTDTQYF.

The chain carries TRBV9 and TRBJ1-1; TRBD1 matches at 10 bases. Looked up from germline, CDR1 is SGDLS and CDR2 is YYNGEE. The CDR3 length is 14 residues. V dropped 4 bases and J dropped 6; count of bases not matched to a gene: 6. The CDR3 sequence: CASSLRQGAAEAFF. In nucleotides, the CDR3 is TGTGCCAGCAGCCTTAGACAGGGGGCGGCTGAAGCTTTCTTT. The full variable domain, in which reference TRBV9 and TRBJ1-1 provide the parts outside the CDR3, is DSGVTQTPKHLITATGQRVTLRCSPRSGDLSVYWYQQSLDQGLQFLIQYYNGEERAKGNILERFSAQQFPDLHSELNLSSLELGDSALYFCASSLRQGAAEAFFGQGTRLTVV.

The CDR3 nucleotides read TGTGCCAGCAGCTCGCCCGGGACGGGGGGGGAGACCCAGTACTTC. Translation gives CASSSPGTGGETQYF. The chain is built from TRBV7-2 and TRBJ2-5; 8 bases line up with TRBD2. The CDR3 runs 15 residues. Unmatched junction bases numbered 9, after V lost 4 bases and J lost 5 bases. Germline loops: CDR1 SGHTA, CDR2 FQGNSA.

The chain employs TRBV7-8 and TRBJ2-2; tentatively, D is TRBD2 (6 bases). The CDR3 extends over 15 amino acids. Between the trimmed V and J ends, which lost 1 base and 7 bases, there was a span of 13 bases. Germline-derived CDR1 and CDR2 are SGHVS and FQNEAQ. The CDR3 DNA sequence: TGTGCCAGCAGCTTAGTGAGGAGGGACGGCGGGGAGCTGTTTTTT. It specifies CASSLVRRDGGELFF.

The rearrangement links TRBV10-3 to TRBJ2-1; 8 nucleotides match TRBD1. Looked up from germline, CDR1 is ENHRY and CDR2 is SYGVKD. V lost 11 bases and J lost 3; bases outside the gene matches: 12. The CDR3 totals 15 residues. The CDR3: CAVQPGQGDYNEQFF. The CDR3, as DNA: TGTGCCGTCCAACCCGGACAGGGCGACTACAATGAGCAGTTCTTC.

As for this clone: The junction departs from germline at one end; a sequencing error may be responsible. V and J are TRBV7-9 and TRBJ2-7; 8 bases fit TRBD2. There are 13 residues in the CDR3. The germline CDR1 and CDR2 sequences are SEHNR and FQNEAQ (reference sequence). CDR3 sequence reads: CASSLAGPYEQYF. The CDR3 bases are TGTGCCAGCAGCCTAGCGGGCCCCTACGAGCAGTACTTC.